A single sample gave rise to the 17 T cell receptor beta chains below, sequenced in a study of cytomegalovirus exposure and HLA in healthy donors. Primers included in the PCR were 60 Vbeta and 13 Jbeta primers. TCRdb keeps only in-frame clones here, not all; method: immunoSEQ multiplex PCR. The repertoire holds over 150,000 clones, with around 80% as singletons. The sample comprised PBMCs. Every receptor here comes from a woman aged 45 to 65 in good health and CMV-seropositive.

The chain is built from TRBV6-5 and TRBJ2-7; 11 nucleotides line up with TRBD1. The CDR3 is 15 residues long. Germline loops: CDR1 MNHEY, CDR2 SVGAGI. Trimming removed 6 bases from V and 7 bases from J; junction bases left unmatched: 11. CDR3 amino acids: CASRPGQGVLSEQYF. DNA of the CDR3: TGTGCCAGCAGGCCGGGACAGGGGGTCCTAAGTGAGCAGTACTTC.

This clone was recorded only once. The CDR3 DNA reads as TGCAGCGTTGAACCTCGACTAGCGGGGGGCCCGACCCAGTACTTC. As protein: CSVEPRLAGGPTQYF. This chain links TRBV29-1 with TRBJ2-5; the match to TRBD2 covers 13 bases. Germline V gives CDR1 SQVTM, CDR2 ANQGSEA. J gave up 7 bases and V 2 bases, and 7 bases lay outside the gene matches. The CDR3 runs 15 residues.

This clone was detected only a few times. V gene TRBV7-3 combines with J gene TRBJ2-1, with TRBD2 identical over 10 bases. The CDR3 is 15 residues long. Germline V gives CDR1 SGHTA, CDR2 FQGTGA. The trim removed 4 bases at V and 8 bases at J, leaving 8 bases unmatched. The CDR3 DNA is TGTGCCAGCAGCTCGGGACTAGCGTTACGGCATGAGCAGTTCTTC. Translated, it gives CASSSGLALRHEQFF.

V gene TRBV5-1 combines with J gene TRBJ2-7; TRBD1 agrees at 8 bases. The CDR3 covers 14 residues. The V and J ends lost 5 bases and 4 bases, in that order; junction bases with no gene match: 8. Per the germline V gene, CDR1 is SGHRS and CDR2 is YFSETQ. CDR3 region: CASSFFTGGYEQYF. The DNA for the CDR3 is TGCGCCAGCAGTTTTTTCACAGGGGGTTACGAGCAGTACTTC.

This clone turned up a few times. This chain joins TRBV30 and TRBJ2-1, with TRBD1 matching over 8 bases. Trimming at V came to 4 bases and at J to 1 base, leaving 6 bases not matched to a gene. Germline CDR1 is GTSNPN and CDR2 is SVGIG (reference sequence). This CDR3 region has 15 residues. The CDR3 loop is CAWTRDRTSYNEQFF. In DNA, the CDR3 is TGTGCCTGGACCCGGGACAGGACTTCCTACAATGAGCAGTTCTTC.

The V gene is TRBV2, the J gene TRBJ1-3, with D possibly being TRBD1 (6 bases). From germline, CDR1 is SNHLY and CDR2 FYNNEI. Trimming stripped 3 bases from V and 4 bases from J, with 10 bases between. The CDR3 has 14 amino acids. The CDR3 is CASSEVGTGNTIYF. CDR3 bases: TGTGCCAGCAGTGAGGTGGGGACAGGAAACACCATATATTTT.

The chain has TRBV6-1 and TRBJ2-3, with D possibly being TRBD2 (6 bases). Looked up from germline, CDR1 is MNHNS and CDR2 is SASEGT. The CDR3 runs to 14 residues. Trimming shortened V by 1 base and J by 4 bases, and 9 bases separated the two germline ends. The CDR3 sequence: CASSEVTSSDTQYF. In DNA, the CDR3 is TGTGCCAGCAGTGAAGTGACTAGTTCAGATACGCAGTATTTT.

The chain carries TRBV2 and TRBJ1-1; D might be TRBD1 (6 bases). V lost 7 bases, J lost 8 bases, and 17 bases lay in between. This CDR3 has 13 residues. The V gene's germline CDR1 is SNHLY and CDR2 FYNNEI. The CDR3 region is CASMVGEGGEAFF. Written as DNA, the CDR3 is TGTGCCAGCATGGTAGGGGAGGGGGGGGAAGCTTTCTTT.

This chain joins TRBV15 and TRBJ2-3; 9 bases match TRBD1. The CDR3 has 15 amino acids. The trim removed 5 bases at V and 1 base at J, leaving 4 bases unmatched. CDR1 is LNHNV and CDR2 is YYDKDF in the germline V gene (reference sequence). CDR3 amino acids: CATSVRDRGTDTQYF. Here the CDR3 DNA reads TGTGCCACCAGCGTCCGGGACAGGGGCACAGATACGCAGTATTTT.

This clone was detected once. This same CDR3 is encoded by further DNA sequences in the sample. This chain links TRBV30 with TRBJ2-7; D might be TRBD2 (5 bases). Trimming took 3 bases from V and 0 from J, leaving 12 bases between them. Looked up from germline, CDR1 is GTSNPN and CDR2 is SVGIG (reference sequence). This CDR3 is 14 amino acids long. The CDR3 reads CAWSSGGLSYEQYF. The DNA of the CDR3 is TGTGCCTGGAGCAGCGGCGGCCTCTCCTACGAGCAGTACTTC.

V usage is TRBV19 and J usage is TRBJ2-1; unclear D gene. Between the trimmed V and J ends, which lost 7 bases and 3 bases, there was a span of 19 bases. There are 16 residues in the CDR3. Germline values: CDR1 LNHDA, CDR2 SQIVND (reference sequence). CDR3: CASTASKWSYYNEQFF. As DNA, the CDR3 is TGTGCCAGTACCGCCAGTAAGTGGAGCTACTACAATGAGCAGTTCTTC. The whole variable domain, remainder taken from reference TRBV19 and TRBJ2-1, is DGGITQSPKYLFRKEGQNVTLSCEQNLNHDAMYWYRQDPGQGLRLIYYSQIVNDFQKGDIAEGYSVSREKKESFPLTVTSAQKNPTAFYLCASTASKWSYYNEQFFGPGTRLTVL.

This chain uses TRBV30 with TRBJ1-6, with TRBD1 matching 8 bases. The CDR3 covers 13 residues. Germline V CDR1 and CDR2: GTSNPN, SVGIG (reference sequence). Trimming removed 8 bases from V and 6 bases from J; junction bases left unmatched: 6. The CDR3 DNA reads TGTGCCGGACAGGGAGGGGTTAATTCACCCCTCCACTTT. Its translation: CAGQGGVNSPLHF.

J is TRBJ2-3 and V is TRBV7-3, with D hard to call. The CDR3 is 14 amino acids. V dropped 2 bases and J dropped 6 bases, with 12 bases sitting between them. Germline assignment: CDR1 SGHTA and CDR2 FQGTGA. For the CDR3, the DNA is TGTGCCAGCAGCTTATCCATGGCCGGGGATACGCAGTATTTT. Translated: CASSLSMAGDTQYF.

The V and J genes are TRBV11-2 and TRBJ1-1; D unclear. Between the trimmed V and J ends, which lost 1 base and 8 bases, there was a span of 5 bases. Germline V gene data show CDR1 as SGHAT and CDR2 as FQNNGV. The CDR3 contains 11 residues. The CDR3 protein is CASSLGREAFF. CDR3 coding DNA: TGTGCCAGCAGCTTAGGCAGGGAAGCTTTCTTT.

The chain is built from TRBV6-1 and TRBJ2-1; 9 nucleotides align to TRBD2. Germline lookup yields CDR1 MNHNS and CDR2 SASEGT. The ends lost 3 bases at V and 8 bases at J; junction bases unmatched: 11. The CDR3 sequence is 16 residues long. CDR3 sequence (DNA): TGTGCCAGCAGTGAGGGCATGAGCGGGGGGAGAGATGAGCAGTTCTTC. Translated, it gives CASSEGMSGGRDEQFF.

The CDR3 DNA reads TGCAGTGCTACCCAGGCCCTCGGGCAGTTCTTC. This codes for CSATQALGQFF. The V call is TRBV20-1, the J call TRBJ2-1; no reliable D call. The length of the CDR3 is 11 residues. Looked up from germline, CDR1 is DFQATT and CDR2 is SNEGSKA (reference sequence). Between the trimmed V and J ends, which lost 4 bases and 12 bases, there was a span of 13 bases.

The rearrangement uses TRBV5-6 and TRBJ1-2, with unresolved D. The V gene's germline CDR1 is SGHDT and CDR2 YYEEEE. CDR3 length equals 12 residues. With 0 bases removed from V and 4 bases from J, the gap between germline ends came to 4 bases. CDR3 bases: TGTGCCAGCAGCTTGGCAGGCTATGGCTACACCTTC. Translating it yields CASSLAGYGYTF.